This entry lists 11 T cell receptor beta chains sequenced from one sample in a study of blood T cell repertoires in COVID-19. Clones were read by immunoSEQ multiplex PCR, and TCRdb kept only the in-frame ones, dropping some. This sample has 300,000 to 450,000 clones; approximately 81% occur once, and the top ten carry roughly 3.6%. The sample consisted of peripheral blood. Receptors were obtained from a woman under 30 with acute or convalescent COVID-19.

This clone occurred once. J is TRBJ1-2 and V is TRBV27; weak D call: TRBD1 (5 bases). The CDR3 contains 16 residues. The germline V and J ends were trimmed by 3 bases and 4 bases, with 18 bases remaining between them. Per germline, CDR1 MNHEY and CDR2 SMNVEV (reference sequence). CDR3 region: CASSFFSSTELYGYTF. As DNA, the CDR3 is TGTGCCAGCAGTTTCTTCTCCTCGACAGAGCTCTATGGCTACACCTTC.

The CDR3 reads CATSPDRGGYGYTF. The CDR3 nucleotides are TGTGCCACCAGCCCAGACAGGGGGGGCTATGGCTACACCTTC. The genes are TRBV15 and TRBJ1-2; TRBD1 agrees at 9 bases. Germline V gene sequence: CDR1 LNHNV, CDR2 YYDKDF (reference sequence). The CDR3 totals 14 residues. V gave up 5 bases and J gave up 4 bases; unmatched junction bases: 5. The entire variable domain, with the rest obtained from reference TRBV15 and TRBJ1-2, is as follows: DAMVIQNPRYQVTQFGKPVTLSCSQTLNHNVMYWYQQKSSQAPKLLFHYYDKDFNNEADTPDNFQSRRPNTSFCFLDIRSPGLGDTAMYLCATSPDRGGYGYTFGSGTRLTVV.

The chain uses TRBV9 and TRBJ1-1; D is undetermined. The germline V and J ends were trimmed by 2 bases and 0 bases, with 8 bases remaining between them. Germline V gene data show CDR1 as SGDLS and CDR2 as YYNGEE. CDR3 size: 14 residues. DNA of the CDR3: TGTGCCAGCAGCGTTACCAGTATGAACACTGAAGCTTTCTTT. This translates into CASSVTSMNTEAFF. Looking up the rest from reference TRBV9 and TRBJ1-1 gives the full variable domain: DSGVTQTPKHLITATGQRVTLRCSPRSGDLSVYWYQQSLDQGLQFLIQYYNGEERAKGNILERFSAQQFPDLHSELNLSSLELGDSALYFCASSVTSMNTEAFFGQGTRLTVV.

The chain is built from TRBV18 and TRBJ1-5; 8 bases match TRBD1. Germline values: CDR1 KGHSH, CDR2 LQKENI. The trim removed 5 bases at V and 5 bases at J, leaving 5 bases unmatched. This CDR3 region has 14 residues. The CDR3 is CASSDRGSYQPQHF. CDR3 DNA: TGTGCCAGCTCAGACAGGGGTTCGTATCAGCCCCAGCATTTT.

The V and J genes are TRBV27 and TRBJ1-5; TRBD1 matches at 9 bases. After removal of 3 bases from V and 3 bases from J, the junction contained 12 bases not matched to a gene. The CDR3 contains 18 residues. The germline V gene encodes CDR1 MNHEY and CDR2 SMNVEV (reference sequence). Written as DNA, the CDR3 is TGTGCCAGCAGTTTTTATCCCCCGACAGGGGGTTTCAATCAGCCCCAGCATTTT. The encoded protein is CASSFYPPTGGFNQPQHF.

V gene TRBV15 combines with J gene TRBJ1-4; 10 nucleotides align to TRBD1. The CDR3 has 17 residues. Germline V gene data show CDR1 as LNHNV and CDR2 as YYDKDF (reference sequence). The V segment lost 4 bases and the J segment 2 bases; nucleotides outside the gene matches: 7. The CDR3 nucleotides are TGTGCCACCAGCACTGGGACAGGGGTTTTTACTAATGAAAAACTGTTTTTT. Translation: CATSTGTGVFTNEKLFF.

This chain joins TRBV2 and TRBJ2-3, with D possibly being TRBD1 (5 bases). The CDR3 extends over 15 amino acids. Germline V CDR1 and CDR2: SNHLY, FYNNEI. Trimming cost V 5 bases and J 0 bases, with 12 bases left between them. The CDR3 loop reads CASSRQTTSTDTQYF. The CDR3, as DNA: TGTGCCAGCAGTCGACAGACCACTAGCACAGATACGCAGTATTTT. The variable domain in full, with the rest retrieved from reference TRBV2 and TRBJ2-3, is EPEVTQTPSHQVTQMGQEVILRCVPISNHLYFYWYRQILGQKVEFLVSFYNNEISEKSEIFDDQFSVERPDGSNFTLKIRSTKLEDSAMYFCASSRQTTSTDTQYFGPGTRLTVL.

The chain carries TRBV27 and TRBJ2-7; D possibly corresponds to TRBD1 (7 bases). The V end was cut by 2 bases, the J end by 8 bases, with 13 bases between. Germline V lookup: CDR1 MNHEY, CDR2 SMNVEV (reference sequence). The CDR3 covers 13 residues. CDR3 protein: CASSLNRGGKQYF. CDR3 in DNA: TGTGCCAGCAGTTTAAACAGGGGCGGGAAGCAGTACTTC.

J is TRBJ2-7 and V is TRBV9; 8 bases line up with TRBD1. V gave up 4 bases and J gave up 0 bases; unmatched junction bases: 6. CDR1 is SGDLS and CDR2 is YYNGEE in the germline V gene. CDR3 length equals 15 residues. CDR3 in DNA: TGTGCCAGCAGCCCGGGACAGGCCTACTCCTACGAGCAGTACTTC. Protein: CASSPGQAYSYEQYF.

This clone was counted a single time. The chain recombines TRBV5-1 with TRBJ1-1, with 10 bases matching TRBD1. The length of the CDR3 is 16 residues. The germline CDR1 and CDR2 sequences are SGHRS and YFSETQ. Trimming at V came to 4 bases and at J to 0 bases, leaving 6 bases not matched to a gene. The CDR3: CASSPGQGGLNTEAFF. The DNA for the CDR3 is TGCGCCAGCAGCCCTGGACAGGGGGGGTTGAACACTGAAGCTTTCTTT.

This chain connects TRBV3-1 (or the pseudogene TRBV3-2) to TRBJ1-2; D is possibly TRBD1 (5 bases). The CDR3 runs 14 residues. Germline-derived CDR1 and CDR2 are LGHDT and YNNKEL (reference sequence). V was clipped by 2 bases and J by 7 bases, with 14 bases between them. The CDR3, as DNA: TGTGCCAGCAGCCAATTCGGTGGGGGAGGTGGCTACACCTTC. It specifies CASSQFGGGGGYTF.